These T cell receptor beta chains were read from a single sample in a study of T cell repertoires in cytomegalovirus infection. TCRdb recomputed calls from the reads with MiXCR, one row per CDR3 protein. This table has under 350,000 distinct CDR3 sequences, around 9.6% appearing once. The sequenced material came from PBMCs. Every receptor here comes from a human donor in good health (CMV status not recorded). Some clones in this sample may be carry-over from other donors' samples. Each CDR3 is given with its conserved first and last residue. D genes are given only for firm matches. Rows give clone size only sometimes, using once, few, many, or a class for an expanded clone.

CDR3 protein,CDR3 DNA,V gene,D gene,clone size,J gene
CASSQAERSPYGAPYTDTQYF,TGCGCCAGCAGTCAAGCCGAAAGGTCGCCTTACGGAGCTCCCTACACAGATACGCAGTATTTT,TRBV23-1,-,many,TRBJ2-3
CSATDLQETQYF,TGCAGTGCTACAGACTTACAAGAGACCCAGTACTTC,TRBV20-1,-,-,TRBJ2-5
CASSLKGLDETQYF,TGTGCCAGCAGCTTAAAGGGACTAGATGAGACCCAGTACTTC,TRBV7-2,TRBD2,many,TRBJ2-5
CASNYLGVVNTEAFF,TGTGCCAGCAACTACCTGGGGGTGGTGAACACTGAAGCTTTCTTT,TRBV7-9,-,many,TRBJ1-1
CASSPGTSGGLAKNIQYF,TGTGCCAGCAGTCCCGGGACTAGCGGGGGGCTAGCCAAAAACATTCAGTACTTC,TRBV27,TRBD2,once,TRBJ2-4
CASSRGSPLHF,TGTGCCAGCAGCCGTGGTTCACCCCTCCACTTT,TRBV7-9,-,many,TRBJ1-6
CASSFGQELFTDTQYF,TGTGCCAGCAGTTTCGGCCAGGAGCTCTTCACAGATACGCAGTATTTT,TRBV7-9,-,many,TRBJ2-3
CSATLGGSNQPQHF,TGCAGTGCTACCTTGGGGGGTAGCAATCAGCCCCAGCATTTT,TRBV20-1,-,many,TRBJ1-5
CASSMRNTQGYSPLHF,TGTGCCAGCAGCATGCGTAACACACAGGGGTATTCACCCCTCCACTTT,TRBV7-9,TRBD1,-,TRBJ1-6
CAIKTASEQYF,TGTGCCATCAAAACTGCTTCCGAGCAGTACTTC,TRBV10-3,-,-,TRBJ2-7
CASSLERRATEAFF,TGTGCCAGCAGCTTAGAACGCAGGGCCACTGAAGCTTTCTTT,TRBV11-2,-,many,TRBJ1-1
CASSLAGPPGTQYF,TGTGCCAGCAGCTTAGCGGGGCCTCCGGGGACCCAGTACTTC,TRBV7-2,-,many,TRBJ2-5
CASSSRRHTDTQYF,TGTGCCAGCAGTTCTCGACGGCACACAGATACGCAGTATTTT,TRBV27,-,-,TRBJ2-3
CASSLDLRNQPQHF,TGTGCCAGCAGTTTAGATCTCCGCAATCAGCCCCAGCATTTT,TRBV12-3/TRBV12-4,-,many,TRBJ1-5
CASSLVRQPYGYTF,TGTGCCAGCAGCTTAGTTAGGCAGCCCTATGGCTACACCTTC,TRBV7-8,-,-,TRBJ1-2
CASSSGPRNNEQFF,TGTGCCAGCAGCAGCGGACCCCGGAACAATGAGCAGTTCTTC,TRBV5-5,-,few,TRBJ2-1
CASSRVPDYGYTF,TGTGCCAGCAGCCGGGTCCCGGACTATGGCTACACCTTC,TRBV6-6,-,many,TRBJ1-2
CASSQSGQGGNQPQHF,TGTGCCAGCAGCCAGTCAGGACAGGGAGGCAATCAGCCCCAGCATTTT,TRBV16,TRBD1,few,TRBJ1-5
CSLTSGGTRTQYF,TGCAGCTTGACTAGCGGGGGGACGAGGACCCAGTACTTC,TRBV29-1,TRBD2,many,TRBJ2-5
CASTPPGANVLTF,TGTGCCAGCACCCCTCCGGGGGCCAACGTCCTGACTTTC,TRBV12-3/TRBV12-4,-,many,TRBJ2-6
CASSMTGSGNQPQHF,TGTGCCAGTAGTATGACAGGATCCGGCAATCAGCCCCAGCATTTT,TRBV19,-,many,TRBJ1-5
CASRQQTGKAYEQYF,TGTGCCAGCAGGCAACAGACAGGGAAGGCCTACGAGCAGTACTTC,TRBV6-1,TRBD1,many,TRBJ2-7